This T cell receptor beta chain is drawn from a study of beta chain features in type 1 diabetes. CDR1 is SGDLS, CDR2 YYNGEE, per germline. This CDR3 is built from 13 residues. V lost 5 bases to trimming and J lost 2 bases, with 5 bases between them. This clone was detected only a few times. cDNA synthesis used the whole RNA isolate, giving expressed TCRB sequences. The average output of naive, central memory and regulatory T cell samples was roughly 3.6 million reads. Measured with immunoSEQ multiplex PCR; TCRdb has only the in-frame clones, and not every one. The sample lists 400,000 to 500,000 clones, about 15% seen once, with roughly 0.033% in the top ten.

This clonotype originated in a young man in good health. Sequenced: naive CD4+ T cells from blood. V is TRBV9 and J is TRBJ2-6; D uncertain. The CDR3 loop is CASRATGANVLTF. CDR3 nucleotide sequence: TGTGCCAGCAGGGCTACTGGGGCCAACGTCCTGACTTTC.